This passage covers 20 T cell receptor beta chains from one sample sequenced in a study of cytomegalovirus exposure and HLA in healthy donors. Researchers ran the PCR with 60 Vbeta and 13 Jbeta primers. This table comes from immunoSEQ multiplex PCR, and its TCRdb copy is limited to in-frame clones, with some not included. The sample carries 45,000 to 65,000 clones, around four fifths recorded once. The sample taken for sequencing was PBMCs. These receptors were collected from a man younger than 40 in good health and CMV-seronegative.

This clone was observed a few times. The chain links TRBV11-2 to TRBJ2-7; D is possibly TRBD2 (6 bases). V was trimmed by 2 bases and J by 2 bases, leaving 10 bases between them. Per germline, CDR1 SGHAT and CDR2 FQNNGV. The length of the CDR3 is 14 residues. CDR3 sequence (DNA): TGTGCCAGCAGCTTAACAGGACTACCCTACGAGCAGTACTTC. Translating it yields CASSLTGLPYEQYF.

This chain uses TRBV5-1 with TRBJ1-1; D remains ambiguous. This CDR3 region has 13 residues. The germline V gene has CDR1 SGHRS and CDR2 YFSETQ. The ends were cut back, 5 bases at V and 1 base at J, with 9 bases in the middle. The CDR3, as DNA: TGCGCCAGCAGTTATGAGGGGAACACTGAAGCTTTCTTT. This gives the protein CASSYEGNTEAFF. Supplemented by reference TRBV5-1 and TRBJ1-1, the full variable domain reads KAGVTQTPRYLIKTRGQQVTLSCSPISGHRSVSWYQQTPGQGLQFLFEYFSETQRNKGNFPGRFSGRQFSNSRSEMNVSTLELGDSALYLCASSYEGNTEAFFGQGTRLTVV.

The genes are TRBV7-9 and TRBJ2-5; TRBD2 aligns across 7 bases. This CDR3 region has 15 residues. The J segment lost 4 bases and the V segment lost 4 bases, leaving 9 bases of the junction unmatched. CDR1 is SEHNR and CDR2 is FQNEAQ in the germline V gene (reference sequence). The CDR3 region is CASSYPLGGLETQYF. The CDR3, as DNA: TGTGCCAGCAGCTATCCACTGGGAGGGTTAGAGACCCAGTACTTC.

The chain combines TRBV28 with TRBJ1-2, with a weak D call TRBD1 (5 bases). V gave up 5 bases and J gave up 8 bases, with 12 bases separating them. CDR1 is MDHEN, CDR2 SYDVKM, per germline. This CDR3 has 12 residues. CDR3 amino acids: CASSAPGGGYTF. In DNA, the CDR3 is TGTGCCAGCAGTGCCCCCGGGGGAGGCTACACCTTC.

This chain uses TRBV5-1 with TRBJ2-4; unclear D gene. Germline V CDR1 and CDR2: SGHRS, YFSETQ. The V and J ends lost 4 bases and 0 bases respectively, with 14 bases between them. The CDR3 has 16 residues. CDR3 nucleotides: TGCGCCAGCAGCCCCTACGCATCCGTAGCCAAAAACATTCAGTACTTC. This sequence encodes CASSPYASVAKNIQYF. Variable domain in full (rest from reference TRBV5-1 and TRBJ2-4): KAGVTQTPRYLIKTRGQQVTLSCSPISGHRSVSWYQQTPGQGLQFLFEYFSETQRNKGNFPGRFSGRQFSNSRSEMNVSTLELGDSALYLCASSPYASVAKNIQYFGAGTRLSVL.

The chain couples TRBV4-1 to TRBJ2-1, with D maybe TRBD1 (6 bases). This CDR3 contains 13 residues. Trimming shortened V by 1 base and J by 9 bases, and 10 bases separated the two germline ends. Germline V CDR1 and CDR2: MGHRA, YSYEKL. This chain's CDR3 is CASSQVRGGEQFF. For the CDR3, the DNA is TGCGCCAGCAGCCAAGTCAGGGGTGGTGAGCAGTTCTTC.

The chain combines TRBV11-3 with TRBJ1-2; D may be TRBD1 (5 bases). This CDR3 is 14 amino acids long. Trimming shortened V by 5 bases and J by 8 bases, and 18 bases separated the two germline ends. Germline V lookup: CDR1 SGHNT, CDR2 YENEEA. The CDR3 DNA sequence: TGTGCCAGCAGCGGACATCTCGCGGGGGAGGGCTACACCTTC. Encoded protein: CASSGHLAGEGYTF.

CDR3 coding DNA: TGTGCCAGCAGTGAATCGAGACAGGGGGCCACAGATACGCAGTATTTT. This sequence encodes CASSESRQGATDTQYF. The chain links TRBV2 to TRBJ2-3, with 10 bases lining up with TRBD1. From germline, CDR1 is SNHLY and CDR2 FYNNEI. Germline trimming cut 2 bases from V and 2 bases from J; bases unmatched to any gene: 4. The CDR3 spans 16 residues.

The chain is built from TRBV7-3 and TRBJ1-1, with no clear D. CDR1 SGHTA and CDR2 FQGTGA come from the germline V gene. The CDR3 has 15 amino acids. V was trimmed by 5 bases and J by 0 bases, leaving 13 bases between them. The DNA of the CDR3 is TGTGCCAGCAGCCTCGCGGCAGCAATGAACACTGAAGCTTTCTTT. This codes for CASSLAAAMNTEAFF.

The gene calls are TRBV7-8 and TRBJ2-7; 9 nucleotides match TRBD1. This CDR3 spans 13 amino acids. After removal of 5 bases from V and 7 bases from J, the junction contained 6 bases not matched to a gene. From germline, CDR1 is SGHVS and CDR2 FQNEAQ. Here the CDR3 reads CASSTQQGAEQYF. The CDR3 nucleotides read TGTGCCAGCAGCACCCAACAGGGGGCGGAGCAGTACTTC.

This clone appeared a few times. The chain combines TRBV18 with TRBJ1-2, with D possibly matching TRBD1 (5 bases). Germline loops: CDR1 KGHSH, CDR2 LQKENI. V lost 2 bases to trimming and J lost 8 bases, with 18 bases between them. CDR3 length equals 15 residues. The CDR3 nucleotides read TGTGCCAGCTCACCAGTGGGGGGACTAACCCTCGGCTACACCTTC. Encoded protein: CASSPVGGLTLGYTF.

The J gene is TRBJ1-2, the V gene TRBV28, with D possibly TRBD1 on 5 matching bases. Germline CDR1 reads MDHEN; CDR2 reads SYDVKM. Trimming took 5 bases from V and 4 from J, leaving 14 bases between them. This CDR3 is 14 amino acids long. The CDR3, as DNA: TGTGCCAGCAGTACGGCGGGGCGGTTCTATGGCTACACCTTC. Amino acid sequence: CASSTAGRFYGYTF.

The chain recombines TRBV28 with TRBJ2-7; D unclear. This CDR3 comprises 13 residues. The V gene's germline CDR1 is MDHEN and CDR2 SYDVKM. V lost 4 bases and J lost 2, with 9 bases in between. The CDR3 DNA follows: TGTGCCAGCAGTTCCCAGGTCACCTACGAGCAGTACTTC. Its protein product is CASSSQVTYEQYF.

The sample holds a few counts of this clone. The chain recombines TRBV15 with TRBJ1-4; TRBD1 matches 8 bases. CDR3 length equals 14 residues. CDR1 is LNHNV, CDR2 YYDKDF, per germline (reference sequence). The V gene end was trimmed by 1 base and the J gene end by 5 bases; junction bases not matched to a gene: 0. This CDR3 reads CATSRGQGNEKLFF. The CDR3 DNA is TGTGCCACCAGCAGAGGACAGGGGAATGAAAAACTGTTTTTT.

This clone was detected only once. The rearrangement joins TRBV5-4 to TRBJ2-7; TRBD1 aligns across 9 bases. V trimming: 3 bases; J trimming: 2 bases; junction bases outside the gene matches: 6. CDR3 length equals 15 residues. Germline loops: CDR1 SGHNT, CDR2 YYREEE (reference sequence). In DNA, the CDR3 is TGTGCCAGCAGCTCTACCGGGACAGGGACCTACGAGCAGTACTTC. As protein: CASSSTGTGTYEQYF.

The chain combines TRBV15 with TRBJ1-5; 9 nucleotides match TRBD1. Germline V gene data show CDR1 as LNHNV and CDR2 as YYDKDF (reference sequence). V lost 0 bases to trimming and J lost 4 bases; unmatched junction nucleotides: 1. The CDR3 length is 15 residues. The CDR3 DNA reads as TGTGCCACCAGCAGAGAGACAGGGGGGAATCAGCCCCAGCATTTT. It specifies CATSRETGGNQPQHF.

The chain couples TRBV2 to TRBJ2-6; 9 nucleotides line up with TRBD1. This CDR3 has 18 amino acids. The germline gives CDR1 SNHLY, CDR2 FYNNEI. V lost 1 base, J lost 4 bases, and 8 bases stayed unmatched. The CDR3 region is CASSEGGLQGAGANVLTF. CDR3 nucleotides: TGTGCCAGCAGTGAAGGGGGTCTACAGGGGGCCGGGGCCAACGTCCTGACTTTC.

This clone showed up just once. The chain links TRBV6-5 to TRBJ1-5; D gene unclear. V was shortened by 0 bases and J by 3 bases, with 9 bases between the two germline ends. The CDR3 loop spans 15 amino acids. Germline values: CDR1 MNHEY, CDR2 SVGAGI. In DNA, the CDR3 is TGTGCCAGCAGTTACTCGATGGGCTTCAATCAGCCCCAGCATTTT. Protein product: CASSYSMGFNQPQHF.

This clone was seen just once. The rearrangement links TRBV5-6 to TRBJ2-1, with TRBD2 matching 10 bases. CDR3 size: 16 residues. V gave up 1 base and J gave up 5 bases; unmatched junction bases: 6. In germline, CDR1 is SGHDT, CDR2 YYEEEE. The CDR3 region is CASSLLAGVGNNEQFF. The CDR3 nucleotides read TGTGCCAGCAGCTTGCTAGCGGGGGTAGGAAACAATGAGCAGTTCTTC.

This chain joins TRBV7-9 and TRBJ2-1, with 8 nucleotides matching TRBD2. Looked up from germline, CDR1 is SEHNR and CDR2 is FQNEAQ (reference sequence). The CDR3 extends over 16 amino acids. Trimming took 3 bases from V and 4 from J; bases not matched to a gene: 8. DNA for the CDR3: TGTGCCAGCAGCTTCACCCTAGCGGGCGAATACAATGAGCAGTTCTTC. Translating gives CASSFTLAGEYNEQFF. The entire variable domain, with the rest obtained from reference TRBV7-9 and TRBJ2-1, is as follows: DTGVSQNPRHKITKRGQNVTFRCDPISEHNRLYWYRQTLGQGPEFLTYFQNEAQLEKSRLLSDRFSAERPKGSFSTLEIQRTEQGDSAMYLCASSFTLAGEYNEQFFGPGTRLTVL.